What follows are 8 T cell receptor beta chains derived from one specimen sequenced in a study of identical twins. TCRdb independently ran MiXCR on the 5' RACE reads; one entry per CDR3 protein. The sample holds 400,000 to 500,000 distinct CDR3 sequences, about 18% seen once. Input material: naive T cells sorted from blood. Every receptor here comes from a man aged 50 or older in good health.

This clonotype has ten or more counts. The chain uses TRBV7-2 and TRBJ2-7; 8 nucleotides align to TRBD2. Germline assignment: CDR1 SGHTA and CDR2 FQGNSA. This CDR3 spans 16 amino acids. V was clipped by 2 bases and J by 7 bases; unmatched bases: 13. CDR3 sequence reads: CASSLQRSGGTYEQYF. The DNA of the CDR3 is TGTGCCAGCAGCTTACAAAGGTCGGGGGGGACATATGAGCAGTACTTC. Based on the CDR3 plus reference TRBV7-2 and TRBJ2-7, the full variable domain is GAGVSQSPSNKVTEKGKDVELRCDPISGHTALYWYRQSLGQGLEFLIYFQGNSAPDKSGLPSDRFSAERTGGSVSTLTIQRTQQEDSAVYLCASSLQRSGGTYEQYFGPGTRLTVT.

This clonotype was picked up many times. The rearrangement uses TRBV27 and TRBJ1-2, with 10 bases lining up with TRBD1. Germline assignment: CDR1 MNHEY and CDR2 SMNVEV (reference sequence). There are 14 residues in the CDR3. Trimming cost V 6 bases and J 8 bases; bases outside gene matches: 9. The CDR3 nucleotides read TGTGCCAGCAGCATCGGGACAGGGGTGGGGGGCTACACCTTC. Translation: CASSIGTGVGGYTF.

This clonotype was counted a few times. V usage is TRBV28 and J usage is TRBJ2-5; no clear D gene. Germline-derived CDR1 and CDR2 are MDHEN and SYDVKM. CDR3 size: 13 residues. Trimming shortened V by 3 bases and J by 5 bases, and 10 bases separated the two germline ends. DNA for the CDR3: TGTGCCAGCAGTTTGGTCAATGGGGAGACCCAGTACTTC. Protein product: CASSLVNGETQYF. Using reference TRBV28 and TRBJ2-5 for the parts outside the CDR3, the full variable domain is DVKVTQSSRYLVKRTGEKVFLECVQDMDHENMFWYRQDPGLGLRLIYFSYDVKMKEKGDIPEGYSVSREKKERFSLILESASTNQTSMYLCASSLVNGETQYFGPGTRLLVL.

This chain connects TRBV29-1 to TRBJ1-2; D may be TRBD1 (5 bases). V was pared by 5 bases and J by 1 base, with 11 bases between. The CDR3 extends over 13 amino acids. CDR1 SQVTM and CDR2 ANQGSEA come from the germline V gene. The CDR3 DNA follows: TGCAGCGTTCGAGGGGTTCTTAACTATGGCTACACCTTC. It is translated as CSVRGVLNYGYTF.

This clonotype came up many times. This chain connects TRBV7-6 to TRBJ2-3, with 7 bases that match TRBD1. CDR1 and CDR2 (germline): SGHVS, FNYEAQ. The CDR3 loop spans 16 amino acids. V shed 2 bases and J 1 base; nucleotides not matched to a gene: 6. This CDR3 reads CASSLQSQGGTDTQYF. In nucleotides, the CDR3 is TGTGCCAGCAGCTTACAAAGCCAGGGGGGCACAGATACGCAGTATTTT.

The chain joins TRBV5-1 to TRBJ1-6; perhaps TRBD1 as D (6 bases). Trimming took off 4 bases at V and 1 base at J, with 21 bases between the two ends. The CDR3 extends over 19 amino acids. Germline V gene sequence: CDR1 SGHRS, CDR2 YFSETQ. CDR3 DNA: TGCGCCAGCAGCGATGGACAGCTGACAAGTAGTTCCTATAATTCACCCCTCCACTTT. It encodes CASSDGQLTSSSYNSPLHF.

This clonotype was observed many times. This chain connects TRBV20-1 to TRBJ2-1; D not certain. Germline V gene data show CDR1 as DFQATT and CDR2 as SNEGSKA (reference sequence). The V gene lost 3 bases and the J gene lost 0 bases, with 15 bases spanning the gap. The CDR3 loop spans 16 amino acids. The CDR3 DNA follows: TGCAGTGCTAGGGCGTTGGTCCCCTACTCCTACAATGAGCAGTTCTTC. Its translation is CSARALVPYSYNEQFF.

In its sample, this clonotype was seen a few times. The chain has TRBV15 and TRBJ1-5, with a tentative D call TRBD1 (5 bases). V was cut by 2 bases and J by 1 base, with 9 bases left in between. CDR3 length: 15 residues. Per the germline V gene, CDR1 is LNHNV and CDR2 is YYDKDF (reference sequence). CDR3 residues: CATSRSGGSNQPQHF. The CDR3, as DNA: TGTGCCACCAGCAGATCGGGGGGAAGCAATCAGCCCCAGCATTTT.